This entry describes one T cell receptor (beta chain). Its antigen remains unknown. The data belong to a study of cytomegalovirus exposure and HLA in healthy donors. Study-level points and caveats: Accurate prediction of HLA-A and HLA-B alleles (for most subjects) was reportedly achieved from TCR beta sequences.

The CDR3 covers 14 residues. Trimming at V came to 10 bases and at J to 5 bases, leaving 13 bases not matched to a gene. Germline assignment: CDR1 MDHEN and CDR2 SYDVKM. PCR was performed using 60 Vbeta and 13 Jbeta primers. Profiled with immunoSEQ multiplex PCR; TCRdb holds only in-frame clones, not every one. The sample comprises 200,000 to 250,000 clones, roughly 80% of which are singletons, and around 3% rests with the top ten. This chain links TRBV28 with TRBJ2-5; 7 bases agree with TRBD2. The sequence was obtained from a man younger than 40 in good health and CMV-seronegative. The sequenced sample was PBMCs. The CDR3 DNA reads TGTGCCACCCATTGGGGGAGGGGAGGGGAGACCCAGTACTTC. Its protein is CATHWGRGGETQYF. The full variable domain, rest sourced from reference TRBV28 and TRBJ2-5, is DVKVTQSSRYLVKRTGEKVFLECVQDMDHENMFWYRQDPGLGLRLIYFSYDVKMKEKGDIPEGYSVSREKKERFSLILESASTNQTSMYLCATHWGRGGETQYFGPGTRLLVL.